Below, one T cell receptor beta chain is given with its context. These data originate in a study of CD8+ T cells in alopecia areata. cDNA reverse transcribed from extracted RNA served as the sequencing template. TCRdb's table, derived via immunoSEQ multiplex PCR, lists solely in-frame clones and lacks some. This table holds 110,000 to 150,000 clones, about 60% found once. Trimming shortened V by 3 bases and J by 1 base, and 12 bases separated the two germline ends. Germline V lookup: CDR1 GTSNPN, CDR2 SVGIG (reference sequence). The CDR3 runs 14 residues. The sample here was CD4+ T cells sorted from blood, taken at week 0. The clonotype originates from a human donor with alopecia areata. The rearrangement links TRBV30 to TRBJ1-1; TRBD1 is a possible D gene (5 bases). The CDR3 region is CAWRYPGPNTEAFF. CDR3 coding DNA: TGTGCCTGGAGGTATCCGGGACCGAACACTGAAGCTTTCTTT.